This TCR beta chain was sequenced in a study of cytomegalovirus exposure and HLA in healthy donors. As regards this clone: What it binds is not known.

Study-level findings and limits: Later findings reportedly placed an Asian-associated ancestry cluster below the 666-donor mean for N-insertions.

The PCR ran on 60 Vbeta and 13 Jbeta primers. Profiled with immunoSEQ multiplex PCR; TCRdb holds only in-frame clones, not every one. The data hold fewer than 200,000 clones, with less than 85% observed a single time. Unmatched junction bases numbered 11, after V lost 3 bases and J lost 0 bases. Looked up from germline, CDR1 is KGHSH and CDR2 is LQKENI. The CDR3 consists of 17 residues. This chain links TRBV18 with TRBJ2-7, with TRBD1 matching over 7 bases. Sequencing was carried out using PBMCs. This TCR was recovered from a middle-aged man in good health and CMV-seronegative. The CDR3: CASSPRQGRGFSYEQYF. CDR3 DNA sequence: TGTGCCAGCTCACCGAGACAGGGTCGGGGATTCTCCTACGAGCAGTACTTC.